Each of the 11 T cell receptor beta chains below was sequenced from the same sample in a study of a mutant IDH1 vaccine in newly diagnosed glioma. Clones were read by immunoSEQ multiplex PCR, and TCRdb kept only the in-frame ones, dropping some. The top ten hold under 0.7% of the sample, which has around 78,000 clones, more than 85% seen once. Antigens for these TCRs are unknown. Time point denoted: week 5, during vaccination. Doses comprised 300 ug of mutant IDH1 20-mer peptide each, plus topical imiquimod. Material: PBMCs, obtained from a glioma patient whose treatment included an IDH1 peptide vaccine. The receptors come from a woman between 45 and 60 years old with glioma.

The rearrangement joins TRBV18 to TRBJ2-1, with D unresolved. CDR3 size: 16 residues. V was cut by 1 base and J by 0 bases, with 10 bases left in between. Per the germline V gene, CDR1 is KGHSH and CDR2 is LQKENI. For the CDR3, the DNA is TGTGCCAGCTCACCACAAGGCGGAAGCTCCTACAATGAGCAGTTCTTC. This codes for CASSPQGGSSYNEQFF.

This chain links TRBV28 with TRBJ2-1, with D maybe TRBD2 (9 bases). Germline V gives CDR1 MDHEN, CDR2 SYDVKM. CDR3 length: 16 amino acids. V gave up 6 bases and J gave up 10 bases, with 25 bases separating them. This chain's CDR3 is CASRPPRGREGHEQFF. The CDR3 DNA follows: TGTGCCAGCAGACCGCCCAGGGGGCGGGAGGGCCACGAGCAGTTCTTC.

As regards this clone: The junction and the germline gene differ at one end; a read error may be behind it. Other nucleotide sequences from this sample produce the same CDR3. The chain carries TRBV5-4 and TRBJ1-6, with no clear D. Germline CDR1 reads SGHNT; CDR2 reads YYREEE (reference sequence). The CDR3 has 17 amino acids. The CDR3 is CASSPGSSGSYNSPLHF. CDR3 sequence (DNA): TGTGCCAGCAGCCCCGGCAGCAGCGGCTCCTATAATTCGCCCCTCCACTTT.

The gene calls are TRBV5-4 and TRBJ2-5, with D unclear. The CDR3 extends over 14 amino acids. With 4 bases removed from V and 1 base from J, the gap between germline ends came to 11 bases. Germline CDR1 is SGHNT and CDR2 is YYREEE (reference sequence). The chain's CDR3 is CASSGIGVQETQYF. In DNA, the CDR3 is TGTGCCAGCAGCGGGATTGGGGTCCAAGAGACCCAGTACTTC.

CDR3 DNA sequence: TGTGCCAGCAGCCCCCCGGACAGGCCCTATGGCTACACCTTC. This sequence encodes CASSPPDRPYGYTF. The chain has TRBV7-8 and TRBJ1-2; TRBD1 matches 7 bases. J was trimmed by 4 bases and V by 5 bases; bases with no gene match: 7. This CDR3 is 14 amino acids long. CDR1 SGHVS and CDR2 FQNEAQ come from the germline V gene.

The rearrangement joins TRBV5-1 to TRBJ2-5; 7 positions match TRBD2. The CDR3 totals 16 residues. The junction had 8 bases not matched to a gene; V was cut back by 0 bases and J by 3 bases. Germline V lookup: CDR1 SGHRS, CDR2 YFSETQ. CDR3 DNA: TGCGCCAGCAGCTTGGCTGGGAGCGGGACCGAAGAGACCCAGTACTTC. Amino acid sequence: CASSLAGSGTEETQYF.

This clone was found once. The chain couples TRBV7-8 to TRBJ2-1; TRBD1 might be the D (6 bases). V lost 4 bases and J lost 7, with 14 bases in between. CDR1 is SGHVS, CDR2 FQNEAQ, per germline. This CDR3 has 14 residues. The CDR3 nucleotides are TGTGCCAGCAGCTCAACAGGGAATCGTAATGAGCAGTTCTTC. Translated, it gives CASSSTGNRNEQFF.

The gene calls are TRBV28 and TRBJ2-3; no clear D. The CDR3 is made up of 11 amino acids. CDR1 MDHEN and CDR2 SYDVKM come from the germline V gene. V lost 8 bases and J lost 6, with 9 bases in between. CDR3 sequence reads: CASLSGDTQYF. Written as DNA, the CDR3 is TGTGCCAGCCTCTCGGGTGATACGCAGTATTTT. The whole variable domain, filled in from reference TRBV28 and TRBJ2-3, reads DVKVTQSSRYLVKRTGEKVFLECVQDMDHENMFWYRQDPGLGLRLIYFSYDVKMKEKGDIPEGYSVSREKKERFSLILESASTNQTSMYLCASLSGDTQYFGPGTRLTVL.

The rearrangement links TRBV5-6 to TRBJ2-5; 7 nucleotides line up with TRBD1. J was trimmed by 1 base and V by 0 bases; bases with no gene match: 3. CDR3 length: 15 amino acids. CDR1 and CDR2 from the germline V gene are SGHDT and YYEEEE. In DNA form, the CDR3 reads TGTGCCAGCAGCTTGGAGGGGGCGTTCCAAGAGACCCAGTACTTC. This sequence encodes CASSLEGAFQETQYF.

The chain recombines TRBV7-9 with TRBJ2-5; D is ambiguous. This CDR3 has 16 residues. The germline CDR1 and CDR2 sequences are SEHNR and FQNEAQ (reference sequence). The V end was cut by 5 bases, the J end by 5 bases, with 21 bases between. Written as DNA, the CDR3 is TGTGCCAGCAGCAATTACGTGGGTGGGATTCGGGAGACCCAGTACTTC. Protein sequence: CASSNYVGGIRETQYF.

The chain joins TRBV28 to TRBJ1-3; weak D call: TRBD1 (5 bases). The CDR3 consists of 15 residues. Trimming took 5 bases from V and 4 from J, leaving 15 bases between them. CDR1 MDHEN and CDR2 SYDVKM come from the germline V gene. The CDR3 region has the DNA TGTGCCAGCAGTCCCAGGGAGAGGTGGGGAAACACCATATATTTT. It yields the protein CASSPRERWGNTIYF. The entire variable domain, with the rest obtained from reference TRBV28 and TRBJ1-3, is as follows: DVKVTQSSRYLVKRTGEKVFLECVQDMDHENMFWYRQDPGLGLRLIYFSYDVKMKEKGDIPEGYSVSREKKERFSLILESASTNQTSMYLCASSPRERWGNTIYFGEGSWLTVV.